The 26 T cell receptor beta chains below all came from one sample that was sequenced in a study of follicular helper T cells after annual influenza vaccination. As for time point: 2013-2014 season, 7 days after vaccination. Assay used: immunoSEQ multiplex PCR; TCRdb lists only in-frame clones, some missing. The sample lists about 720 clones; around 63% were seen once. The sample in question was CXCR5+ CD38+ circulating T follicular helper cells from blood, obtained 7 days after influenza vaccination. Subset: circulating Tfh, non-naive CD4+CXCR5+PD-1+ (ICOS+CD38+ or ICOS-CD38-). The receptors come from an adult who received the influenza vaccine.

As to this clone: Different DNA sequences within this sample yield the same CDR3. CDR3 sequence (DNA): TGTGCCAGCACACCGGGCGGGGCGGGGGCGGAGACCCAGTACTTC. Its translation is CASTPGGAGAETQYF. This chain joins TRBV7-2 and TRBJ2-5; TRBD2 might be the D (7 bases). V lost 7 bases, J lost 5 bases, and 20 bases lay in between. The CDR3 loop spans 15 amino acids. The germline gives CDR1 SGHTA, CDR2 FQGNSA.

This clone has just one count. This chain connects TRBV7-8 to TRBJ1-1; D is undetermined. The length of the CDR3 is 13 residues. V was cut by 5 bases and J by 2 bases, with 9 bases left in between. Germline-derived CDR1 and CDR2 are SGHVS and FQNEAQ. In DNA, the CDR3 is TGTGCCAGCAGCCGGACTGAAAACACTGAAGCTTTCTTT. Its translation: CASSRTENTEAFF.

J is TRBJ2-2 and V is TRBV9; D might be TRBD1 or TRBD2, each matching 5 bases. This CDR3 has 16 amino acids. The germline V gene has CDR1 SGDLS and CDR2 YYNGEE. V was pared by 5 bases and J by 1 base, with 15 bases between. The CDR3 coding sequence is TGTGCCAGCAGTGAAAGGGGAGACAGGAACACCGGGGAGCTGTTTTTT. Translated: CASSERGDRNTGELFF.

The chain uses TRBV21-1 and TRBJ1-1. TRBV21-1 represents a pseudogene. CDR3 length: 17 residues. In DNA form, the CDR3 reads TGTGCCAGCAGCGTCCATTTAGCTACAACAATTCGCACTGAAGCTTTCTTT. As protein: CASSVHLATTIRTEAFF.

CDR3 amino acids: CASIGDRGSGELFF. DNA for the CDR3: TGTGCCAGTATCGGGGACAGGGGGTCCGGGGAGCTGTTTTTT. The J gene is TRBJ2-2, the V gene TRBV19, with 11 bases aligning to TRBD1. This CDR3 contains 14 residues. V gave up 7 bases and J gave up 6 bases; unmatched junction bases: 4. Germline CDR1 LNHDA, CDR2 SQIVND (reference sequence).

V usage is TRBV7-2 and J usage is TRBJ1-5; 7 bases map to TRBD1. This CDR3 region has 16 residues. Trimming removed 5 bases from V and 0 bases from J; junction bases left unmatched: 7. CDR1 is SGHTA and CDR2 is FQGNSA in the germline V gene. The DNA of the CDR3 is TGTGCCAGCAGCAGGGGGCGGGGGGATAGCAATCAGCCCCAGCATTTT. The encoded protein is CASSRGRGDSNQPQHF.

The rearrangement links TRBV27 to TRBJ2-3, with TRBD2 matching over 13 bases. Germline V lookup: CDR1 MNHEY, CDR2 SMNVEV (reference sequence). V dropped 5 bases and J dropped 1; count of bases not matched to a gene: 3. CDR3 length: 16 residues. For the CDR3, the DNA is TGTGCCAGCAGTCGGACTAGCGGGAGCGGCACAGATACGCAGTATTTT. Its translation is CASSRTSGSGTDTQYF.

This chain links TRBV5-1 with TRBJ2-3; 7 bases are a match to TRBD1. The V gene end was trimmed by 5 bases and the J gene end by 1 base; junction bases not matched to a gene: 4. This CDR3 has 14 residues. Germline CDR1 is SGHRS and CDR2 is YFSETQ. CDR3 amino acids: CASRSGTGTDTQYF. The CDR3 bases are TGCGCCAGCAGGTCCGGGACAGGCACAGATACGCAGTATTTT.

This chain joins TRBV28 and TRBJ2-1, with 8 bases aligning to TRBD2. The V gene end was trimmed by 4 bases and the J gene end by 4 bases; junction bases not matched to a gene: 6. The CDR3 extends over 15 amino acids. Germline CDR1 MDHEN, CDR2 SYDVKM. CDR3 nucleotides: TGTGCCAGCAGTTCGCCGGGACTAGGTTACAATGAGCAGTTCTTC. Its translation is CASSSPGLGYNEQFF. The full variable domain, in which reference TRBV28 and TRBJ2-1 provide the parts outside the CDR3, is DVKVTQSSRYLVKRTGEKVFLECVQDMDHENMFWYRQDPGLGLRLIYFSYDVKMKEKGDIPEGYSVSREKKERFSLILESASTNQTSMYLCASSSPGLGYNEQFFGPGTRLTVL.

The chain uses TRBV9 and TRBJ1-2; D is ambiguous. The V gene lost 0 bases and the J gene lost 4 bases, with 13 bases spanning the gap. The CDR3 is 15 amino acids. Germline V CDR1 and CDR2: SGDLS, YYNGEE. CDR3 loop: CASSVEAGTGYGYTF. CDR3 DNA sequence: TGTGCCAGCAGCGTAGAGGCAGGAACTGGCTATGGCTACACCTTC. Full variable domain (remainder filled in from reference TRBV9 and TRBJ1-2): DSGVTQTPKHLITATGQRVTLRCSPRSGDLSVYWYQQSLDQGLQFLIQYYNGEERAKGNILERFSAQQFPDLHSELNLSSLELGDSALYFCASSVEAGTGYGYTFGSGTRLTVV.

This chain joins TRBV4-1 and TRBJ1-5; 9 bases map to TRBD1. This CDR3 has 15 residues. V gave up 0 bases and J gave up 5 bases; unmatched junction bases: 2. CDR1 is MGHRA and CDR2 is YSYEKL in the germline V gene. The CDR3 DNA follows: TGCGCCAGCAGCCAAGAGGGGACAGGGCATCAGCCCCAGCATTTT. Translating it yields CASSQEGTGHQPQHF.

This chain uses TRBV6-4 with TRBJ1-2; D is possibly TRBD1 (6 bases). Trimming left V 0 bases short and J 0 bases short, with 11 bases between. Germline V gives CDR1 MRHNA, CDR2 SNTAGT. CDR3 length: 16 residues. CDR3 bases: TGTGCCAGCAGTGACTCGGTGGCAGGGGCTAACTATGGCTACACCTTC. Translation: CASSDSVAGANYGYTF.

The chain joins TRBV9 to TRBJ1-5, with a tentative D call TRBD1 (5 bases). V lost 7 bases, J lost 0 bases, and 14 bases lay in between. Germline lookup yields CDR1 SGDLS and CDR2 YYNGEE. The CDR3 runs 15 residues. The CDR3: CASQRTGTSNQPQHF. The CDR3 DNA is TGTGCCAGCCAGAGGACGGGGACTAGCAATCAGCCCCAGCATTTT.

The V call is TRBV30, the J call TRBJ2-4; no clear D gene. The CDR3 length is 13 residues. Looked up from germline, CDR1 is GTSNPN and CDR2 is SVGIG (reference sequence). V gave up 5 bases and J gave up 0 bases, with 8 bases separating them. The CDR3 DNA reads TGTGCCTGGTCAGGCGTAGCCAAAAACATTCAGTACTTC. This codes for CAWSGVAKNIQYF. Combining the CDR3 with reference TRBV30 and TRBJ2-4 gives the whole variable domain SQTIHQWPATLVQPVGSPLSLECTVEGTSNPNLYWYRQAAGRGLQLLFYSVGIGQISSEVPQNLSASRPQDRQFILSSKKLLLSDSGFYLCAWSGVAKNIQYFGAGTRLSVL.

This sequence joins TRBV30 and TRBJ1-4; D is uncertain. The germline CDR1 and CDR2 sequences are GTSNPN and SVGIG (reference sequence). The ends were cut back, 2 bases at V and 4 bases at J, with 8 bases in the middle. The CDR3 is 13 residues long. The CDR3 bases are TGTGCCTGGAGTCGGCTGGTTAATGAAAAACTGTTTTTT. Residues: CAWSRLVNEKLFF.

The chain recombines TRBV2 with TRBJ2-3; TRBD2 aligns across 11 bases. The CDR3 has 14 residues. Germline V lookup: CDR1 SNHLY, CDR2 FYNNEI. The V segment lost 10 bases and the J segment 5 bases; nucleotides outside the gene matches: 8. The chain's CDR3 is CATSLAGVIDTQYF. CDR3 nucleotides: TGTGCCACTTCACTAGCGGGAGTTATAGATACGCAGTATTTT.

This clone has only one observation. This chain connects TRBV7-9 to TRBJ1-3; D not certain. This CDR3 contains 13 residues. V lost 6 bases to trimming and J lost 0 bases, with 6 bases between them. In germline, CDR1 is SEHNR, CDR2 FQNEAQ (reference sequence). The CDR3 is CASSKTSGNTIYF. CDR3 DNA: TGTGCCAGCAGTAAGACCTCTGGAAACACCATATATTTT.

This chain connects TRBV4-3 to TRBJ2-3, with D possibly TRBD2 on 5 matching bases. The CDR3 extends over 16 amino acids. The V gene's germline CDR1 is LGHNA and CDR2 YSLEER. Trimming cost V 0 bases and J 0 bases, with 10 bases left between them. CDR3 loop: CASSQEPAASTDTQYF. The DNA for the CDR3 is TGCGCCAGCAGCCAAGAGCCAGCGGCTAGCACAGATACGCAGTATTTT.

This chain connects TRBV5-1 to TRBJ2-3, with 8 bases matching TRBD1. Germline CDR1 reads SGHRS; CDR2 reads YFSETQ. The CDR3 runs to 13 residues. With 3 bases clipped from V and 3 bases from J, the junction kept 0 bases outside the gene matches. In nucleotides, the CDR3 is TGCGCCAGCAGCTGGACAGGGACAGATACGCAGTATTTT. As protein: CASSWTGTDTQYF. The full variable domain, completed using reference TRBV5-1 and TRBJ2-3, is KAGVTQTPRYLIKTRGQQVTLSCSPISGHRSVSWYQQTPGQGLQFLFEYFSETQRNKGNFPGRFSGRQFSNSRSEMNVSTLELGDSALYLCASSWTGTDTQYFGPGTRLTVL.

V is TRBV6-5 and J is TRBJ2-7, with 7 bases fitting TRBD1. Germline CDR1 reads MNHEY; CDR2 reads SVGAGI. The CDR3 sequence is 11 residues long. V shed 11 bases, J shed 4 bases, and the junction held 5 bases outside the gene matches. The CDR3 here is CAASTGYEQYF. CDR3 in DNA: TGTGCCGCTTCGACAGGGTACGAGCAGTACTTC.

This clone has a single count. As DNA, the CDR3 is TGTGCCAGCGGGGTGGGACAGGGTACTGAAAAACTGTTTTTT. Residues: CASGVGQGTEKLFF. V and J are TRBV2 and TRBJ1-4; 9 nucleotides match TRBD1. In germline, CDR1 is SNHLY, CDR2 FYNNEI. The V gene end was trimmed by 8 bases and the J gene end by 7 bases; junction bases not matched to a gene: 8. The CDR3 covers 14 residues. Drawing the rest from reference TRBV2 and TRBJ1-4, the complete variable domain is EPEVTQTPSHQVTQMGQEVILRCVPISNHLYFYWYRQILGQKVEFLVSFYNNEISEKSEIFDDQFSVERPDGSNFTLKIRSTKLEDSAMYFCASGVGQGTEKLFFGSGTQLSVL.

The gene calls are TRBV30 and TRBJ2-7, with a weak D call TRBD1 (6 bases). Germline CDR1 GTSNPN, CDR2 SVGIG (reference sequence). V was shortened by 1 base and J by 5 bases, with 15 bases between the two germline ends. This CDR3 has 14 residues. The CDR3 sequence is CAWSEQGRHHEQYF. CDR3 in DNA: TGTGCCTGGAGTGAACAGGGTCGGCACCACGAGCAGTACTTC.

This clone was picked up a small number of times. The CDR3 reads CASSLTLTSTDTQYF. The CDR3 nucleotides are TGCGCCAGCAGCTTGACCCTTACTAGCACAGATACGCAGTATTTT. This sequence joins TRBV5-1 and TRBJ2-3; D is unresolved. The CDR3 runs to 15 residues. The germline V gene encodes CDR1 SGHRS and CDR2 YFSETQ. The V end lost 1 base, the J end lost 0 bases, and 9 bases lay between the germline ends.

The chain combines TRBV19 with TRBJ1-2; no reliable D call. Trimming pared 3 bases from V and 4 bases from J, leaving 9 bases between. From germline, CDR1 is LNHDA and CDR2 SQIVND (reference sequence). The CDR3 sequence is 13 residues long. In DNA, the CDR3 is TGTGCCAGTAGTATTTCTAGGATCTATGGCTACACCTTC. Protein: CASSISRIYGYTF.

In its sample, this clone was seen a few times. The CDR3 is CASSSGTSGVGTDTQYF. CDR3 coding DNA: TGTGCCAGCAGCTCCGGAACTAGCGGGGTTGGCACAGATACGCAGTATTTT. The chain joins TRBV7-2 to TRBJ2-3; 10 bases map to TRBD2. This CDR3 comprises 17 residues. V shed 4 bases and J 1 base; nucleotides not matched to a gene: 8. Germline V gene sequence: CDR1 SGHTA, CDR2 FQGNSA.

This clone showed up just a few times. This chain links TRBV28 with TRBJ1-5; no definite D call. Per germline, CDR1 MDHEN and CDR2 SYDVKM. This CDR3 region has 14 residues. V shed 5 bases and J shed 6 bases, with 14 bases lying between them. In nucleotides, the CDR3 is TGTGCCAGCAGTCAGTCCGTAAGGTTTCAGCCCCAGCATTTT. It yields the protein CASSQSVRFQPQHF.